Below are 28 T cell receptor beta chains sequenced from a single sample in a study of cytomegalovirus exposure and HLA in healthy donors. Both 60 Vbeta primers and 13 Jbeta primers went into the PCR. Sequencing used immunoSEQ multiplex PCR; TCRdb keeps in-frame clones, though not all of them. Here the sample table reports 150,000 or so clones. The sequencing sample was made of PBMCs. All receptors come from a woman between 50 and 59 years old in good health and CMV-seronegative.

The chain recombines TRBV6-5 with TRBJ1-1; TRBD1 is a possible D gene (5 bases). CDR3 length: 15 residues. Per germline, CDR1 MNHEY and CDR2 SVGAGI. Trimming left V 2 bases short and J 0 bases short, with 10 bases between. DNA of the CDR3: TGTGCCAGCAGTTACGCGGGGCTAGTGAACACTGAAGCTTTCTTT. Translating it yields CASSYAGLVNTEAFF.

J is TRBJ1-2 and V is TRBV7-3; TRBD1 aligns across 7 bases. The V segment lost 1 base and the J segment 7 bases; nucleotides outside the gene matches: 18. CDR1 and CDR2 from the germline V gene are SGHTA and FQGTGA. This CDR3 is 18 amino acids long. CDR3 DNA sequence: TGTGCCAGCAGCTTAAACAAAACACCATACAGGGGAACTAGTGGCTACACCTTC. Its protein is CASSLNKTPYRGTSGYTF.

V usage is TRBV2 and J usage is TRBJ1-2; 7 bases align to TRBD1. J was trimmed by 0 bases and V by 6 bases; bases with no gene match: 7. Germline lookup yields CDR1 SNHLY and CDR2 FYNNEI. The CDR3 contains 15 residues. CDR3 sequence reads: CASRGQWTTNYGYTF. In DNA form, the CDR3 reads TGTGCCAGCAGGGGACAGTGGACTACTAACTATGGCTACACCTTC. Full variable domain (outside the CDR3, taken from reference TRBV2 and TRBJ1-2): EPEVTQTPSHQVTQMGQEVILRCVPISNHLYFYWYRQILGQKVEFLVSFYNNEISEKSEIFDDQFSVERPDGSNFTLKIRSTKLEDSAMYFCASRGQWTTNYGYTFGSGTRLTVV.

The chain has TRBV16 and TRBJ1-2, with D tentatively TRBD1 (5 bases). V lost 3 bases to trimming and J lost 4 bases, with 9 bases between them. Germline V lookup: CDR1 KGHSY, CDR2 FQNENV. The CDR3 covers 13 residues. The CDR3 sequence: CASSHRQSYGYTF. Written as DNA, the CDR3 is TGTGCCAGCAGCCACAGACAGAGCTATGGCTACACCTTC.

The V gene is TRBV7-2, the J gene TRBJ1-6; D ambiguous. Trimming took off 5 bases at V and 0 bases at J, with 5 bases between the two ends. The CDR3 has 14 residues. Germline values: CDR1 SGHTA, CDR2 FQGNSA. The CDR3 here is CASSPSSYNSPLHF. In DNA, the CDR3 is TGTGCCAGCAGCCCGAGCTCCTATAATTCACCCCTCCACTTT.

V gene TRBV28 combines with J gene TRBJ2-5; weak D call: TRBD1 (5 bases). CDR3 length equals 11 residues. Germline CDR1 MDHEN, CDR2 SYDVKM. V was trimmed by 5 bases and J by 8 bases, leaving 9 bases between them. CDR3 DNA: TGTGCCAGCAGTGGGGCGGACACCCAGTACTTC. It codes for CASSGADTQYF.

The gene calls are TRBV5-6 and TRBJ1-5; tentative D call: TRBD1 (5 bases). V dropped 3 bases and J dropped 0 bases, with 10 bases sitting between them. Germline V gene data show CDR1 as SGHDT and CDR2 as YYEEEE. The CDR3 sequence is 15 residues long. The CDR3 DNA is TGTGCCAGCAGCTCGACAGATTATAGCAATCAGCCCCAGCATTTT. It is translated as CASSSTDYSNQPQHF.

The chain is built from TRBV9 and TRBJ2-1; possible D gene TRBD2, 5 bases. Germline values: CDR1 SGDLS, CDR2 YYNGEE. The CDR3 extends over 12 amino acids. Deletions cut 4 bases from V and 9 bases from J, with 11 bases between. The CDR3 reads CASSLNRGEQFF. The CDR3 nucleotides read TGTGCCAGCAGCTTGAATCGGGGTGAGCAGTTCTTC.

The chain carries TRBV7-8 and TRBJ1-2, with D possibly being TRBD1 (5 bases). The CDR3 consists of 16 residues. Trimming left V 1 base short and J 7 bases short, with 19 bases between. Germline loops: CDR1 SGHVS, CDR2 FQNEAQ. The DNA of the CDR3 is TGTGCCAGCAGCTTAGAGCCCCAGGGAGGGCTTTTTGGCTACACCTTC. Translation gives CASSLEPQGGLFGYTF.

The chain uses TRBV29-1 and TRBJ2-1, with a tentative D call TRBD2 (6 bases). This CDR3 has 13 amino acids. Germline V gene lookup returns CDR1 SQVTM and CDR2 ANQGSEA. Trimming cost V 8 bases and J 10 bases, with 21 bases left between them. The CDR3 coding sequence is TGCAGCTCCGAGGGGACTGGTGCCAGCGAGCAGTTCTTC. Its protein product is CSSEGTGASEQFF.

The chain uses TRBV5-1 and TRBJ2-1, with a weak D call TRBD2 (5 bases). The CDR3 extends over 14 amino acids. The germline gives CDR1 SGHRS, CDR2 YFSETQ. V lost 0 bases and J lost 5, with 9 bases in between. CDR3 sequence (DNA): TGCGCCAGCAGCTTGGCAGGTAGCGACAATGAGCAGTTCTTC. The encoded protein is CASSLAGSDNEQFF.

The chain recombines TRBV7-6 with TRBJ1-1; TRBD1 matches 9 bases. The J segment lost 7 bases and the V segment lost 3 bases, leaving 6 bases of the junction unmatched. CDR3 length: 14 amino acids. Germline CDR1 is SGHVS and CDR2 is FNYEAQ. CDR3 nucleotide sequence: TGTGCCAGCAGCTTGTTGGACAGGGGCAATGAAGCTTTCTTT. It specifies CASSLLDRGNEAFF.

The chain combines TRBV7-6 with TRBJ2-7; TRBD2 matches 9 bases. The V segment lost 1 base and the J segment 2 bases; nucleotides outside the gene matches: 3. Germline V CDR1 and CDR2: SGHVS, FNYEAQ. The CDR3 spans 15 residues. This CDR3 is CASSLGSGSPYEQYF. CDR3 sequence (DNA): TGTGCCAGCAGCTTAGGTAGCGGGAGCCCCTACGAGCAGTACTTC.

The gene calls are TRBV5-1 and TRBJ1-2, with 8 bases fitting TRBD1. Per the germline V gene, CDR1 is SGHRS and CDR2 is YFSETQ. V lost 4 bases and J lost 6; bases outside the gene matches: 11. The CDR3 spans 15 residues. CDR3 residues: CASSNLGQGNDGYTF. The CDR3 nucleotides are TGCGCCAGCAGCAATCTAGGACAGGGAAACGATGGCTACACCTTC.

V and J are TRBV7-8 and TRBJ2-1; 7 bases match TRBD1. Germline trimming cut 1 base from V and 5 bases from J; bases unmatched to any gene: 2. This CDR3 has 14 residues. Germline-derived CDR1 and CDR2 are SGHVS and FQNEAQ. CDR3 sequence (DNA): TGTGCCAGCAGCTTAGGGGGACAGCACAATGAGCAGTTCTTC. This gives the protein CASSLGGQHNEQFF.

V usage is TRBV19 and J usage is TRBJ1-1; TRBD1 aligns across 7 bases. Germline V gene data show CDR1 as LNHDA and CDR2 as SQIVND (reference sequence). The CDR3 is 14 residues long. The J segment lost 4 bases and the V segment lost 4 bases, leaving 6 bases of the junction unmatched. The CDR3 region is CASSSQTGITEAFF. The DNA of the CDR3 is TGTGCCAGTAGTAGCCAGACAGGGATCACTGAAGCTTTCTTT.

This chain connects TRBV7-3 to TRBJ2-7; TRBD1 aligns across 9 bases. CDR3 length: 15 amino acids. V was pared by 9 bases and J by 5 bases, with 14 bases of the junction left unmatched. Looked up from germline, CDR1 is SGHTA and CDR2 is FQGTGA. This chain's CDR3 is CASLDGGQGRDEQYF. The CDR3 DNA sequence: TGTGCCAGTTTGGATGGGGGACAGGGTAGGGACGAGCAGTACTTC.

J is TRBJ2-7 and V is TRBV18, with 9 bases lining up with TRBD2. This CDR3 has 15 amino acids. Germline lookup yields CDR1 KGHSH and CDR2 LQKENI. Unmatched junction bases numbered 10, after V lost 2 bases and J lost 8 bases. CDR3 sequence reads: CASSPGIAGVRKQYF. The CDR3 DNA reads TGTGCCAGCTCACCAGGAATAGCGGGGGTTCGGAAGCAGTACTTC.

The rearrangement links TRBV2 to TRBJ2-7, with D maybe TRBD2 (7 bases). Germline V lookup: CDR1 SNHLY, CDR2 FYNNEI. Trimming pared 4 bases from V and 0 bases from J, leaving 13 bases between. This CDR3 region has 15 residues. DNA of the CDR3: TGTGCCAGCAGTGTGAGGGGGGGAAGCTCCTACGAGCAGTACTTC. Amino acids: CASSVRGGSSYEQYF.

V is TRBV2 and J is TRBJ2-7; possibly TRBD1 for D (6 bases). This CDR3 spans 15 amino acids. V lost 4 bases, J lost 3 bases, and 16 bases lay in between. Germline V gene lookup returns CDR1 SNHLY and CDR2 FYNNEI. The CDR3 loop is CASSGVTGLNYEQYF. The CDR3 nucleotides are TGTGCCAGCAGTGGGGTGACAGGCCTAAACTACGAGCAGTACTTC.

CDR3 protein: CASSLPIQGARGGYTF. Written as DNA, the CDR3 is TGTGCCAGCAGTTTACCGATACAGGGGGCGCGAGGTGGCTACACCTTC. The J gene is TRBJ1-2, the V gene TRBV28, with TRBD1 identical over 9 bases. J lost 7 bases, V lost 2 bases, and 11 bases had no gene match. This CDR3 has 16 residues. Germline lookup yields CDR1 MDHEN and CDR2 SYDVKM.

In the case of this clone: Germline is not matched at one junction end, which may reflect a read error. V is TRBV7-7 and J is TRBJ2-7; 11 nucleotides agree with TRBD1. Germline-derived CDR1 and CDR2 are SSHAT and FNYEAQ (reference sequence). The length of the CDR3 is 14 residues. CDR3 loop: CASSFGQGADEQYF. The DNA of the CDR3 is TGTGCTAGCAGCTTCGGACAGGGGGCCGACGAGCAGTACTTC.

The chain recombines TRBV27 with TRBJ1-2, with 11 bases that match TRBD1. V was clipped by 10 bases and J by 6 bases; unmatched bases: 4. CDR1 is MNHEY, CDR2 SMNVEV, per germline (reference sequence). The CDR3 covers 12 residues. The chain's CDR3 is CATGGQGDGYTF. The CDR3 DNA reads TGTGCCACCGGGGGACAGGGGGATGGCTACACCTTC.

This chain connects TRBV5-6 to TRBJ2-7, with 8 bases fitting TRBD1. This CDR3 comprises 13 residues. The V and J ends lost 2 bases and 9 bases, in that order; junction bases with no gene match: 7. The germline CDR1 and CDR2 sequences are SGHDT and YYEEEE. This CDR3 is CASSFQGAWAQYF. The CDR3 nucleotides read TGTGCCAGCAGCTTTCAGGGGGCTTGGGCGCAGTACTTC.

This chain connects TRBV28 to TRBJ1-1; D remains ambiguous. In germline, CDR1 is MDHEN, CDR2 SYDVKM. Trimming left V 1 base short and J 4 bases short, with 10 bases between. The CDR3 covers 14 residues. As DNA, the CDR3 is TGTGCCAGCAGTTTATTTATTTCAGTCACTGAAGCTTTCTTT. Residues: CASSLFISVTEAFF. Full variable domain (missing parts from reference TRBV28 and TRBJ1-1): DVKVTQSSRYLVKRTGEKVFLECVQDMDHENMFWYRQDPGLGLRLIYFSYDVKMKEKGDIPEGYSVSREKKERFSLILESASTNQTSMYLCASSLFISVTEAFFGQGTRLTVV.

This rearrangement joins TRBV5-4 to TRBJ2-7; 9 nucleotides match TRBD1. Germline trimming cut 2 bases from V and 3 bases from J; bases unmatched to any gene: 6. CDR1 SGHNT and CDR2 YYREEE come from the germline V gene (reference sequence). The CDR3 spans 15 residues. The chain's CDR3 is CASSLGGQGIYEQYF. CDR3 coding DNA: TGTGCCAGCAGCTTAGGGGGACAGGGAATCTACGAGCAGTACTTC.

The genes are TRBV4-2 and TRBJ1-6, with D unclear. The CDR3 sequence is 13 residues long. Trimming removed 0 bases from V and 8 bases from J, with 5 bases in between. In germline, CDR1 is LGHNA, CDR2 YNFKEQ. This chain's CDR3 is CASSQESDSPLHF. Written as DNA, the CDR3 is TGTGCCAGCAGCCAAGAATCGGATTCACCCCTCCACTTT.

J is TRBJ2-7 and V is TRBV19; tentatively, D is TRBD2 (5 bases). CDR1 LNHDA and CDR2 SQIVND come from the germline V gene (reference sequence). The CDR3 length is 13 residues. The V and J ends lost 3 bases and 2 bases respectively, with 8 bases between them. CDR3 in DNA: TGTGCCAGTAGTATTACGGGGACCTACGAGCAGTACTTC. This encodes CASSITGTYEQYF.